The TCR beta chain under discussion was sequenced for a study of T cells in Graves' hyperthyroidism and ophthalmopathy. Germline lookup yields CDR1 SGHAT and CDR2 FQNNGV. V lost 5 bases and J 3 bases, leaving 20 bases between the germline ends. The CDR3 is 16 amino acids. Uncontrolled infections, other autoimmune diseases, pregnancy or lactation led to exclusion of patients. Based on clinical symptoms, serum thyroxine and TRAb, thyroid ultrasound and orbital computed tomography, diagnoses were reached. The authors took PBMCs from roughly 9.3 ml fresh peripheral blood. Many counts were recorded for this clonotype. Amplification yielded TCR beta CDR3 regions, with RNA transcripts as the source. HTBI primers were employed in a first-round RT-PCR of the TCR CDR3. TCRdb reanalysed the multiplex PCR reads using MiXCR and keeps one entry per CDR3 protein. Of about 410,000 distinct CDR3 sequences listed, over 12% are singletons.

Sequenced input: blood. This rearrangement joins TRBV11-2 to TRBJ2-7; maybe TRBD2 (5 bases). This TCR derives from a man aged 18 to 35 with Graves' ophthalmopathy. The CDR3 sequence: CASSPEVARLIYEQYF. As DNA, the CDR3 is TGTGCCAGCAGCCCCGAGGTAGCGAGGCTGATCTACGAGCAGTACTTC. Full variable domain (outside the CDR3, taken from reference TRBV11-2 and TRBJ2-7): EAGVAQSPRYKIIEKRQSVAFWCNPISGHATLYWYQQILGQGPKLLIQFQNNGVVDDSQLPKDRFSAERLKGVDSTLKIQPAKLEDSAVYLCASSPEVARLIYEQYFGPGTRLTVT.